These 15 T cell receptor beta chains were sequenced from one sample in a study of cytomegalovirus exposure and HLA in healthy donors. Primers: 60 Vbeta forward and 13 Jbeta reverse. TCRdb's table, derived via immunoSEQ multiplex PCR, lists solely in-frame clones and lacks some. The sample lists 60,000 to 75,000 clones, 74% occurring once. The sample was PBMCs. These receptor sequences come from a woman aged 55-69 years in good health and CMV-seropositive.

The rearrangement links TRBV1 to TRBJ2-3; the table gives TRBD2 as D, unverified against the DNA. TRBV1 is flagged as a pseudogene. This CDR3 is built from 20 residues. DNA for the CDR3: TGCACCAGCAGGCACCCGGGTAGCGGGACGCCGTTGATTAGCACAGATACGCAGTATTTT. Encoded protein: CTSRHPGSGTPLISTDTQYF.

The chain carries TRBV29-1 and TRBJ1-5, with 8 nucleotides matching TRBD1. The CDR3 is 12 residues long. V shed 5 bases and J 12 bases; nucleotides not matched to a gene: 9. Germline V gene data show CDR1 as SQVTM and CDR2 as ANQGSEA. This CDR3 is CSVMTGDDRQHF. CDR3 nucleotide sequence: TGCAGCGTTATGACAGGGGACGACCGCCAGCATTTT.

The CDR3 DNA sequence: TGTGCCAGCAGTTCGGGACAGTCTAACTATGGCTACACCTTC. Encoded protein: CASSSGQSNYGYTF. The rearrangement uses TRBV6-5 and TRBJ1-2; the match to TRBD1 covers 7 bases. V lost 4 bases, J lost 0 bases, and 2 bases stayed unmatched. This CDR3 contains 14 residues. Per germline, CDR1 MNHEY and CDR2 SVGAGI.

This chain uses TRBV6-8 with TRBJ1-6, with D unresolved. The CDR3 runs to 16 residues. V was cut by 11 bases and J by 2 bases, with 19 bases left in between. Per germline, CDR1 MNHGY and CDR2 SAAAGT. The CDR3, as DNA: TGTGCCGCGGGGTCGGGGAGGTTGGCCTATAATTCACCCCTCCACTTT. This codes for CAAGSGRLAYNSPLHF.

The J gene is TRBJ1-5, the V gene TRBV5-6; tentatively, D is TRBD1 (5 bases). CDR1 SGHDT and CDR2 YYEEEE come from the germline V gene. The ends were cut back, 3 bases at V and 5 bases at J, with 15 bases in the middle. This CDR3 is 15 amino acids long. The CDR3: CASSSWGGNHQPQHF. Here the CDR3 DNA reads TGTGCCAGCAGCTCGTGGGGGGGGAACCATCAGCCCCAGCATTTT. Looking up the rest from reference TRBV5-6 and TRBJ1-5 gives the full variable domain: DAGVTQSPTHLIKTRGQQVTLRCSPKSGHDTVSWYQQALGQGPQFIFQYYEEEERQRGNFPDRFSGHQFPNYSSELNVNALLLGDSALYLCASSSWGGNHQPQHFGDGTRLSIL.

This sequence joins TRBV19 and TRBJ1-2, with no clear D. Trimming stripped 3 bases from V and 5 bases from J, with 10 bases between. Per the germline V gene, CDR1 is LNHDA and CDR2 is SQIVND (reference sequence). The CDR3 runs 13 residues. The DNA for the CDR3 is TGTGCCAGTAGTATGCAGCGAGGGTATGGCTACACCTTC. Protein product: CASSMQRGYGYTF.

The chain recombines TRBV5-1 with TRBJ1-1, with D uncertain. The germline V gene has CDR1 SGHRS and CDR2 YFSETQ. The length of the CDR3 is 13 residues. V lost 4 bases and J 0 bases, leaving 7 bases between the germline ends. CDR3 nucleotides: TGCGCCAGCAGCACCTATCTGAACACTGAAGCTTTCTTT. It codes for CASSTYLNTEAFF.

This chain uses TRBV6-5 with TRBJ1-5; D ambiguous. Germline CDR1 and CDR2: MNHEY and SVGAGI. This CDR3 spans 15 amino acids. V was pared by 0 bases and J by 6 bases, with 12 bases between. The CDR3 loop reads CASSYSGGMSQPQHF. The CDR3, as DNA: TGTGCCAGCAGTTACTCAGGAGGGATGAGTCAGCCCCAGCATTTT.

This clone was seen only a few times. The CDR3 nucleotides are TGTGCCAGCATACAGCCTAACACTGAAGCTTTCTTT. Translating it yields CASIQPNTEAFF. This chain joins TRBV6-1 and TRBJ1-1; D is unclear. Trimming left V 7 bases short and J 2 bases short, with 8 bases between. The V gene's germline CDR1 is MNHNS and CDR2 SASEGT. This CDR3 contains 12 residues.

This chain links TRBV6-1 with TRBJ2-7, with D tentatively TRBD2 (5 bases). The CDR3 loop spans 14 amino acids. Germline V gene sequence: CDR1 MNHNS, CDR2 SASEGT. The germline V and J ends were trimmed by 4 bases and 0 bases, with 10 bases remaining between them. In DNA, the CDR3 is TGTGCCAGCAGTGTTACGGGATTCTCCTACGAGCAGTACTTC. Translating it yields CASSVTGFSYEQYF.

The rearrangement uses TRBV4-1 and TRBJ1-5, with TRBD1 as a possible D gene (6 bases). V gave up 0 bases and J gave up 6 bases, with 12 bases separating them. The CDR3 runs 15 residues. Germline CDR1 and CDR2: MGHRA and YSYEKL. DNA for the CDR3: TGCGCCAGCAGCCAAGAAGGAAGGGGGAGTCAGCCCCAGCATTTT. It translates to CASSQEGRGSQPQHF.

This sequence joins TRBV5-1 and TRBJ2-3; TRBD2 agrees at 8 bases. Germline-derived CDR1 and CDR2 are SGHRS and YFSETQ. The V gene end was trimmed by 0 bases and the J gene end by 4 bases; junction bases not matched to a gene: 7. The CDR3 has 16 amino acids. The CDR3: CASSLAPAGASDTQYF. CDR3 in DNA: TGCGCCAGCAGCTTGGCCCCAGCGGGAGCGTCAGATACGCAGTATTTT.

This clone was recorded a few times. The V gene is TRBV6-1, the J gene TRBJ2-1; 7 positions agree with TRBD1. The germline V gene encodes CDR1 MNHNS and CDR2 SASEGT. This CDR3 region has 15 residues. Trimming at V came to 3 bases and at J to 4 bases, leaving 6 bases not matched to a gene. Here the CDR3 reads CASSDGTASYNEQFF. For the CDR3, the DNA is TGTGCCAGCAGTGATGGGACAGCAAGTTACAATGAGCAGTTCTTC.

The V gene is TRBV5-1, the J gene TRBJ2-5; 9 bases match TRBD2. Germline V gene lookup returns CDR1 SGHRS and CDR2 YFSETQ. The CDR3 is 15 amino acids. Losses at the gene ends were 0 bases for V and 4 bases for J; bases not matched to a gene: 4. CDR3 loop: CASSLGGGASETQYF. DNA for the CDR3: TGCGCCAGCAGCTTGGGCGGGGGGGCCTCAGAGACCCAGTACTTC.

In this sample, this clone turned up a few times. V usage is TRBV5-6 and J usage is TRBJ2-3; D perhaps matches TRBD2 (6 bases). This CDR3 is 14 amino acids long. V was clipped by 4 bases and J by 0 bases, with 9 bases between them. Looked up from germline, CDR1 is SGHDT and CDR2 is YYEEEE. CDR3 amino acids: CASSTGTSTDTQYF. The CDR3 DNA reads TGTGCCAGCAGCACCGGGACTAGCACAGATACGCAGTATTTT.